This T cell receptor (beta chain) originates from a study of response to subunit inactivated influenza vaccine. Findings of the study overall: T cells newly recruited by each seasonal influenza vaccination are few, the authors suggested.

As concerns this clonotype: Its target is not known.

Germline assignment: CDR1 LGHNA and CDR2 YSLEER. V shed 0 bases and J shed 1 base, with 9 bases lying between them. The CDR3 covers 15 residues. Each CDR3 protein is one row after TCRdb ran MiXCR on the RT-PCR reads. The table shows about half a million distinct CDR3 sequences, with about a tenth occurring only once. The TCR originated in a man between 50 and 59 years old who received an inactivated influenza vaccine. V is TRBV4-3 and J is TRBJ1-2; unclear D gene. The sample here was PBMCs from blood, taken roughly 45 days after vaccination. Here the CDR3 DNA reads TGCGCCAGCAGCCAAGATTTGCGGGGTAACTATGGCTACACCTTC. This translates into CASSQDLRGNYGYTF.